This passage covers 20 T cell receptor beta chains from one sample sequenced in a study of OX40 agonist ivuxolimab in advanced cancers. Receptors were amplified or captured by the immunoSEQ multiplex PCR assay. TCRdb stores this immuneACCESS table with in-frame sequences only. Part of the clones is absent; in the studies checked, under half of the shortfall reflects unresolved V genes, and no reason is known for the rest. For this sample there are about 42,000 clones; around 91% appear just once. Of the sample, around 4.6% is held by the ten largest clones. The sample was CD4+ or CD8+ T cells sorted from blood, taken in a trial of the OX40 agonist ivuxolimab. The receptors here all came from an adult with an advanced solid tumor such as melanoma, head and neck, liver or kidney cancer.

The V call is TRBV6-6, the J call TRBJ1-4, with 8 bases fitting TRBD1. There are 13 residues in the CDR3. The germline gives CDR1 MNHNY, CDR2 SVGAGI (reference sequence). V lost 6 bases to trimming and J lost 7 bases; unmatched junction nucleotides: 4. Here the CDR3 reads CASRGQGGEKLFF. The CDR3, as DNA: TGTGCCAGCAGAGGACAGGGTGGTGAAAAACTGTTTTTT.

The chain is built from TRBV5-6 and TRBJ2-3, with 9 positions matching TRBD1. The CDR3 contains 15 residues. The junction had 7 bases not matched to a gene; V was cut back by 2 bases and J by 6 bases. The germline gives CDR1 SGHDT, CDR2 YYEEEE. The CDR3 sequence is CASSFSWTGEDTQYF. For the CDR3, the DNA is TGTGCCAGCAGCTTCTCTTGGACAGGGGAGGATACGCAGTATTTT.

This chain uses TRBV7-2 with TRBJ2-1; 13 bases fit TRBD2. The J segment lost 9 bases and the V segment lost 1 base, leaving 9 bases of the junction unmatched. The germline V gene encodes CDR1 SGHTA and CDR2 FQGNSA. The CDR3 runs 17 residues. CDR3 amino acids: CASSLGGTSGMVGEQFF. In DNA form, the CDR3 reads TGTGCCAGCAGCTTAGGGGGGACTAGCGGGATGGTAGGTGAGCAGTTCTTC.

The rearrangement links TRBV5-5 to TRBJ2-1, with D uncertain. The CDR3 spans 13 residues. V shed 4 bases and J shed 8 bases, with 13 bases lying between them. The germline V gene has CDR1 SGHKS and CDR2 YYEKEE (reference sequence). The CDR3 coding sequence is TGTGCCAGCAGCCCTACCCCGTCCCATGAGCAGTTCTTC. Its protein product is CASSPTPSHEQFF. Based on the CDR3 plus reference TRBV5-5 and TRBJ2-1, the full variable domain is DAGVTQSPTHLIKTRGQQVTLRCSPISGHKSVSWYQQVLGQGPQFIFQYYEKEERGRGNFPDRFSARQFPNYSSELNVNALLLGDSALYLCASSPTPSHEQFFGPGTRLTVL.

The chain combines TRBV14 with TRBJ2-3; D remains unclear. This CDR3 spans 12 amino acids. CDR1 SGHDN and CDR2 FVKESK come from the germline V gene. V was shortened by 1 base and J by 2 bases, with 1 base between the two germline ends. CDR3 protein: CASSQVTDTQYF. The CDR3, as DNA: TGTGCCAGCAGCCAAGTCACAGATACGCAGTATTTT.

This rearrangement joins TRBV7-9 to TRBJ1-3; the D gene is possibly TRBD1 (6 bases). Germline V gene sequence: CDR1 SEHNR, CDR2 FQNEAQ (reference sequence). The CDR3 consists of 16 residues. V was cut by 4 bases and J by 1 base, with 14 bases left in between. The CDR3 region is CASSWSARGSGNTIYF. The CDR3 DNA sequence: TGTGCCAGCAGCTGGTCTGCCAGGGGATCTGGAAACACCATATATTTT.

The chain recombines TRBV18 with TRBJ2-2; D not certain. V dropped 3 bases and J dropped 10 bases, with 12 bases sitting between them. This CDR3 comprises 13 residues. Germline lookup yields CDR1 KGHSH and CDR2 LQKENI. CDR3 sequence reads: CASSPLRETELFF. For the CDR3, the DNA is TGTGCCAGCTCACCTCTCCGAGAAACGGAGCTGTTTTTT.

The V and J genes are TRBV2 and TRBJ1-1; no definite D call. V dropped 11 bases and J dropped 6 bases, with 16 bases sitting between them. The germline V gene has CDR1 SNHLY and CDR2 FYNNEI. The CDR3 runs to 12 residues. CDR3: CAGVKTASEAFF. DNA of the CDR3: TGTGCCGGAGTAAAAACAGCCTCTGAAGCTTTCTTT.

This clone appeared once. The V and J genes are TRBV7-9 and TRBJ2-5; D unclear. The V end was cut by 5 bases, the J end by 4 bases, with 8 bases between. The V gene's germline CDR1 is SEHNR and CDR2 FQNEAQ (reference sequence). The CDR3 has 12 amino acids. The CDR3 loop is CASSQKGETQYF. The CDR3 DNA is TGTGCCAGCAGCCAGAAAGGAGAGACCCAGTACTTC.

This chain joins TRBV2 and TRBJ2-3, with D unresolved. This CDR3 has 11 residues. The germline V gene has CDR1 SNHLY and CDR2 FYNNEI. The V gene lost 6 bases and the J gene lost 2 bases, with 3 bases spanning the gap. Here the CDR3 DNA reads TGTGCCAGCAGCTACACAGATACGCAGTATTTT. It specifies CASSYTDTQYF.

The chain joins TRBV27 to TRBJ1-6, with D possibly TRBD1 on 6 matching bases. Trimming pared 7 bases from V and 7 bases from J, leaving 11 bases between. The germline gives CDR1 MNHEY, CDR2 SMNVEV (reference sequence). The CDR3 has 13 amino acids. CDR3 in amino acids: CASKGGNNSPLHF. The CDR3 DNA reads TGTGCCAGCAAGGGGGGGAACAATTCACCCCTCCACTTT.

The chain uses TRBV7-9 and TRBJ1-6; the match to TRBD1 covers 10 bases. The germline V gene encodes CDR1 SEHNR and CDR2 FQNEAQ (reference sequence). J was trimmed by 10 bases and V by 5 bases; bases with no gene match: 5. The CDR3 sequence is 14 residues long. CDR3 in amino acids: CASSGTGVNSPLHF. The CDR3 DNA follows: TGTGCCAGCAGCGGGACAGGGGTGAACTCACCCCTCCACTTT.

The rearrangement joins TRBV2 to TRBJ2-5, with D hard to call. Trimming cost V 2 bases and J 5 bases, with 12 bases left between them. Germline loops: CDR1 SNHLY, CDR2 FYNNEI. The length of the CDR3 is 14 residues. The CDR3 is CASSELIPGETQYF. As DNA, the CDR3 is TGTGCCAGCAGTGAATTGATACCCGGGGAGACCCAGTACTTC. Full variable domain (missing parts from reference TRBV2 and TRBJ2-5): EPEVTQTPSHQVTQMGQEVILRCVPISNHLYFYWYRQILGQKVEFLVSFYNNEISEKSEIFDDQFSVERPDGSNFTLKIRSTKLEDSAMYFCASSELIPGETQYFGPGTRLLVL.

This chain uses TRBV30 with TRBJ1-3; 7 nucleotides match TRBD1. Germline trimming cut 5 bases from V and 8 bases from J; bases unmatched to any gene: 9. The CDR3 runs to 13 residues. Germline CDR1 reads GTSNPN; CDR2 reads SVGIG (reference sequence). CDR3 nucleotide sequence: TGTGCCTGGGGGTCAGGGGGACCAGACACCATATATTTT. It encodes CAWGSGGPDTIYF.

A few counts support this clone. The CDR3 reads CASSDRGAGLDEQYF. For the CDR3, the DNA is TGTGCCAGCAGTGATCGGGGGGCAGGGCTCGACGAGCAGTACTTC. The rearrangement links TRBV6-4 to TRBJ2-7, with D maybe TRBD2 (7 bases). V gave up 3 bases and J gave up 5 bases, with 17 bases separating them. Per the germline V gene, CDR1 is MRHNA and CDR2 is SNTAGT. The length of the CDR3 is 15 residues.

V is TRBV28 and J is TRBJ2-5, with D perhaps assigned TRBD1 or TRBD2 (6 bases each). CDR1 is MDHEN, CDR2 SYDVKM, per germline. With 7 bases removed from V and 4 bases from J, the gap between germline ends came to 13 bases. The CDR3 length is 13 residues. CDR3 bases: TGTGCCAGCACCCGGGGGCTCGGAGAGACCCAGTACTTC. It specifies CASTRGLGETQYF.

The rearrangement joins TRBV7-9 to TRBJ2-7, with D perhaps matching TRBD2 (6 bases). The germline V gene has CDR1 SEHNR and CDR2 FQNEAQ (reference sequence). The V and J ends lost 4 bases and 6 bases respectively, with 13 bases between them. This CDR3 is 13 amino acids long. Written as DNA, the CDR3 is TGTGCCAGCAGCTGGGGGACTCCTTCCGAGCAGTACTTC. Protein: CASSWGTPSEQYF.

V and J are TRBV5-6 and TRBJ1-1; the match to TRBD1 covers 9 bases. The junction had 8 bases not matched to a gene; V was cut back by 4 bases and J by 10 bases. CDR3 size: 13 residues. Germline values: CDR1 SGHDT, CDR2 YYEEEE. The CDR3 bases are TGTGCCAGCAGCAAACAGGGGGCGTCAAGAGCTTTCTTT. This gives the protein CASSKQGASRAFF.

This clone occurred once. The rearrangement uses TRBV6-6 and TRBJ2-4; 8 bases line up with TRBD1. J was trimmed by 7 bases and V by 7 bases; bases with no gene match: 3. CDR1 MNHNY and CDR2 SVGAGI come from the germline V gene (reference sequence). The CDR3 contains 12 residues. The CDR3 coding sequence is TGTGCCAGCAATCAGGGGGCGAACATTCAGTACTTC. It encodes CASNQGANIQYF.

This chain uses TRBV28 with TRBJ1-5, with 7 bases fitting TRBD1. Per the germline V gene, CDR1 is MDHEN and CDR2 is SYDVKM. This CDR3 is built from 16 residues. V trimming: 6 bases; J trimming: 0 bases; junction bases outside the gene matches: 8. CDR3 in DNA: TGTGCCAGCAGATCCCCGGGACAGTATAGCAATCAGCCCCAGCATTTT. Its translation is CASRSPGQYSNQPQHF.